This TCR beta chain is drawn from a study of T cells after somatic rescue of genetic block. Measured with immunoSEQ multiplex PCR; TCRdb has only the in-frame clones, and not every one. The sample contains some 10,000 clones, under 85% of which appear only once. The CDR3 totals 11 residues. V lost 5 bases, J lost 6 bases, and 5 bases lay in between. Germline lookup yields CDR1 LNHDA and CDR2 SQIVND (reference sequence). This chain connects TRBV19 to TRBJ2-4; D unclear. The specimen was peripheral blood mononuclear cells (PBMCs). The origin of this receptor is a boy aged 10-17 years. The CDR3 DNA sequence: TGTGCCAGTAGTGGCTTAAACATTCAGTACTTC. Protein product: CASSGLNIQYF.